Below are 30 T cell receptor beta chains sequenced from a single sample in a study of CD8 T cells in Susac syndrome. Roughly 0.45 to 1 ug RNA was reverse transcribed with random hexamers. A single record per CDR3 protein comes from TCRdb applying MiXCR to the immunoSEQ multiplex PCR reads. The sample consists of approximately 300,000 distinct CDR3 sequences, roughly 90% of them appearing once. Source material: CD8+ T cells from PBMCs. Receptors were obtained from a human donor with multiple sclerosis.

This chain uses TRBV7-2 with TRBJ2-7, with D perhaps TRBD1 (5 bases). Germline V gene sequence: CDR1 SGHTA, CDR2 FQGNSA. Trimming took 3 bases from V and 2 from J, leaving 11 bases between them. The CDR3 has 14 amino acids. In nucleotides, the CDR3 is TGTGCCAGCAGCTTCATCGGACAAACCTACGAGCAGTACTTC. As protein: CASSFIGQTYEQYF.

J is TRBJ1-2 and V is TRBV27; no reliable D call. Germline lookup yields CDR1 MNHEY and CDR2 SMNVEV (reference sequence). The CDR3 loop spans 13 amino acids. Trimming took off 0 bases at V and 4 bases at J, with 6 bases between the two ends. This chain's CDR3 is CASSLSISYGYTF. The CDR3 bases are TGTGCCAGCAGTTTATCCATATCCTATGGCTACACCTTC.

The chain combines TRBV11-2 with TRBJ2-5, with TRBD1 matching over 10 bases. Unmatched junction bases numbered 7, after V lost 10 bases and J lost 5 bases. This CDR3 contains 13 residues. The V gene's germline CDR1 is SGHAT and CDR2 FQNNGV. The DNA of the CDR3 is TGTGCCACCGAGACAGGGGGCTTGGAGACCCAGTACTTC. Its translation is CATETGGLETQYF.

This rearrangement joins TRBV27 to TRBJ2-7; 11 bases align to TRBD2. CDR3 length: 15 amino acids. The ends lost 5 bases at V and 5 bases at J; junction bases unmatched: 8. In germline, CDR1 is MNHEY, CDR2 SMNVEV (reference sequence). The CDR3 spells CASSAGTSGRNEQYF. The DNA for the CDR3 is TGTGCCAGCAGTGCCGGGACTAGCGGCCGGAACGAGCAGTACTTC.

This chain joins TRBV29-1 and TRBJ2-7; TRBD1 agrees at 8 bases. The CDR3 has 12 amino acids. Trimming took 7 bases from V and 3 from J; bases not matched to a gene: 5. Germline values: CDR1 SQVTM, CDR2 ANQGSEA. CDR3 nucleotide sequence: TGCAGCGCACGACAGGGGATCTACGAGCAGTACTTC. It translates to CSARQGIYEQYF.

The gene calls are TRBV4-1 and TRBJ2-7; D might be TRBD1 or TRBD2, each matching 5 bases. The CDR3 is made up of 15 amino acids. Trimming took 0 bases from V and 2 from J, leaving 11 bases between them. CDR1 and CDR2 from the germline V gene are MGHRA and YSYEKL. The DNA of the CDR3 is TGCGCCAGCAGCCAAGATCGGGACGGAACCTACGAGCAGTACTTC. Residues: CASSQDRDGTYEQYF.

The V and J genes are TRBV19 and TRBJ2-1; TRBD2 agrees at 7 bases. The CDR3 sequence is 16 residues long. V was clipped by 3 bases and J by 5 bases; unmatched bases: 10. Germline values: CDR1 LNHDA, CDR2 SQIVND (reference sequence). Here the CDR3 DNA reads TGTGCCAGTAGTATCTTCTCCCTAGCGGTCAACAATGAGCAGTTCTTC. Protein product: CASSIFSLAVNNEQFF.

The chain recombines TRBV29-1 with TRBJ1-1, with TRBD1 matching over 8 bases. In germline, CDR1 is SQVTM, CDR2 ANQGSEA. The length of the CDR3 is 14 residues. After removal of 0 bases from V and 10 bases from J, the junction contained 10 bases not matched to a gene. This CDR3 is CSVEDHDRGVGAFF. The CDR3 DNA is TGCAGCGTTGAAGATCATGACAGGGGCGTCGGAGCTTTCTTT.

The chain combines TRBV12-3 or TRBV12-4 with TRBJ1-6; maybe TRBD1 (5 bases). Trimming cost V 5 bases and J 6 bases, with 14 bases left between them. CDR3 length: 15 amino acids. Written as DNA, the CDR3 is TGTGCCAGCAGTGCATGGGGCCAGGTTAATTCACCCCTCCACTTT. Translation gives CASSAWGQVNSPLHF.

The chain couples TRBV20-1 to TRBJ2-2, with D possibly being TRBD1 (6 bases). This CDR3 region has 15 residues. The germline V gene encodes CDR1 DFQATT and CDR2 SNEGSKA (reference sequence). The germline V and J ends were trimmed by 7 bases and 4 bases, with 19 bases remaining between them. The CDR3 loop reads CSVQGTQTSTGELFF. In DNA form, the CDR3 reads TGCAGTGTTCAGGGGACGCAAACGAGCACCGGGGAGCTGTTTTTT.

This chain uses TRBV20-1 with TRBJ2-7, with 11 bases matching TRBD2. The germline gives CDR1 DFQATT, CDR2 SNEGSKA (reference sequence). J was trimmed by 3 bases and V by 7 bases; bases with no gene match: 11. This CDR3 has 15 residues. The chain's CDR3 is CSVRGTSGNIYEQYF. The DNA of the CDR3 is TGCAGTGTCAGAGGGACTAGCGGTAATATCTACGAGCAGTACTTC.

This chain connects TRBV28 to TRBJ2-7; 16 bases fit TRBD2. CDR1 and CDR2 from the germline V gene are MDHEN and SYDVKM. J lost 2 bases, V lost 3 bases, and 16 bases had no gene match. The CDR3 extends over 21 amino acids. CDR3 loop: CASSFLSGLAGGPKRTYEQYF. The CDR3 DNA reads as TGTGCCAGCAGTTTTTTGTCGGGACTAGCGGGGGGGCCTAAGAGAACCTACGAGCAGTACTTC.

The chain is built from TRBV20-1 and TRBJ2-5, with D unresolved. Trimming cost V 3 bases and J 0 bases, with 23 bases left between them. This CDR3 contains 18 residues. Germline CDR1 and CDR2: DFQATT and SNEGSKA (reference sequence). The CDR3 loop is CSARAIAMGYEYQETQYF. CDR3 bases: TGCAGTGCTAGGGCTATCGCGATGGGGTATGAGTACCAAGAGACCCAGTACTTC.

The CDR3 loop reads CSAREAPRGGYEQYF. The CDR3 DNA is TGCAGTGCTAGAGAGGCCCCGAGGGGAGGCTACGAGCAGTACTTC. The V and J genes are TRBV20-1 and TRBJ2-7, with a weak D call TRBD2 (6 bases). Looked up from germline, CDR1 is DFQATT and CDR2 is SNEGSKA (reference sequence). This CDR3 has 15 amino acids. Deletions cut 0 bases from V and 3 bases from J, with 15 bases between.

V usage is TRBV6-2 or TRBV6-3 and J usage is TRBJ2-1; no firm D call. Trimming took off 7 bases at V and 5 bases at J, with 21 bases between the two ends. The CDR3 has 16 amino acids. The germline V gene encodes CDR1 MNHEY and CDR2 SVGEGT. Written as DNA, the CDR3 is TGTGCCAGCAAGCGCCTCGAACACATACTTAACAATGAGCAGTTCTTC. Its protein is CASKRLEHILNNEQFF.

The chain recombines TRBV28 with TRBJ2-2; D possibly matches TRBD1 or TRBD2 (5 bases each). This CDR3 contains 13 residues. The V gene lost 7 bases and the J gene lost 3 bases, with 9 bases spanning the gap. Per the germline V gene, CDR1 is MDHEN and CDR2 is SYDVKM. Here the CDR3 DNA reads TGTGCCAGCACGGGACGATACACCGGGGAGCTGTTTTTT. This translates into CASTGRYTGELFF.

The chain uses TRBV28 and TRBJ1-5; 7 nucleotides line up with TRBD1. Trimming took 6 bases from V and 7 from J; bases not matched to a gene: 6. CDR3 length equals 13 residues. Germline V gives CDR1 MDHEN, CDR2 SYDVKM. As DNA, the CDR3 is TGTGCCAGCAGGGAAACAGGGGACCAGCCCCAGCATTTT. As protein: CASRETGDQPQHF.

The V call is TRBV12-3 or TRBV12-4, the J call TRBJ2-1, with a weak D call TRBD2 (6 bases). The V end was cut by 4 bases, the J end by 9 bases, with 10 bases between. This CDR3 region has 12 residues. This chain's CDR3 is CASSSGGFEQFF. CDR3 coding DNA: TGTGCCAGCAGTTCAGGAGGGTTTGAGCAGTTCTTC.

J is TRBJ1-2 and V is TRBV9, with D hard to call. This CDR3 spans 11 amino acids. The germline V gene encodes CDR1 SGDLS and CDR2 YYNGEE. V gave up 3 bases and J gave up 8 bases, with 8 bases separating them. In DNA form, the CDR3 reads TGTGCCAGCAGCGACCTAGAGGGCTACACCTTC. Its protein is CASSDLEGYTF. The variable domain in full, completed from reference TRBV9 and TRBJ1-2, reads DSGVTQTPKHLITATGQRVTLRCSPRSGDLSVYWYQQSLDQGLQFLIQYYNGEERAKGNILERFSAQQFPDLHSELNLSSLELGDSALYFCASSDLEGYTFGSGTRLTVV.

This chain's CDR3 is CASSPPTKARGELFF. CDR3 nucleotides: TGTGCCAGTAGTCCCCCGACAAAGGCTCGCGGGGAGCTGTTTTTT. The chain combines TRBV19 with TRBJ2-2; D gene ambiguous. The CDR3 extends over 15 amino acids. V was trimmed by 5 bases and J by 7 bases, leaving 17 bases between them. Germline assignment: CDR1 LNHDA and CDR2 SQIVND (reference sequence). The full variable domain, completed using reference TRBV19 and TRBJ2-2, is DGGITQSPKYLFRKEGQNVTLSCEQNLNHDAMYWYRQDPGQGLRLIYYSQIVNDFQKGDIAEGYSVSREKKESFPLTVTSAQKNPTAFYLCASSPPTKARGELFFGEGSRLTVL.

This sequence joins TRBV11-2 and TRBJ1-4; D call uncertain. Germline CDR1 reads SGHAT; CDR2 reads FQNNGV. There are 17 residues in the CDR3. Trimming pared 1 base from V and 0 bases from J, leaving 12 bases between. CDR3 sequence reads: CASSLGVFGATNEKLFF. In DNA, the CDR3 is TGTGCCAGCAGCTTAGGGGTGTTCGGAGCAACTAATGAAAAACTGTTTTTT.

The chain uses TRBV12-3 or TRBV12-4 and TRBJ2-7; 8 positions agree with TRBD2. Trimming took 1 base from V and 2 from J; bases not matched to a gene: 7. CDR3 length equals 16 residues. The CDR3 DNA reads TGTGCCAGCAGTTTAGGGAACCAAGCGGGGGCCTACGAGCAGTACTTC. The encoded protein is CASSLGNQAGAYEQYF.

This chain links TRBV13 with TRBJ2-7; 9 nucleotides agree with TRBD2. Germline CDR1 reads PRHDT; CDR2 reads FYEKMQ (reference sequence). The CDR3 loop spans 15 amino acids. Losses at the gene ends were 1 base for V and 1 base for J; bases not matched to a gene: 2. The CDR3, as DNA: TGTGCCAGCAGCTTAGAAGCGGGAGGTTCCTACGAGCAGTACTTC. This codes for CASSLEAGGSYEQYF.

This chain uses TRBV19 with TRBJ2-1, with TRBD1 matching over 8 bases. The V and J ends lost 1 base and 1 base, in that order; junction bases with no gene match: 0. The CDR3 is 15 amino acids. The germline CDR1 and CDR2 sequences are LNHDA and SQIVND (reference sequence). The CDR3 DNA is TGTGCCAGTAGTATAGGGACAGGGTCCTACAATGAGCAGTTCTTC. The encoded protein is CASSIGTGSYNEQFF.

This rearrangement joins TRBV10-3 to TRBJ2-3; TRBD2 matches 10 bases. Germline V lookup: CDR1 ENHRY, CDR2 SYGVKD. V lost 8 bases and J lost 4; bases outside the gene matches: 9. There are 15 residues in the CDR3. In nucleotides, the CDR3 is TGTGCCATCGGGCTAGCGGGGGTTCGAGCAGATACGCAGTATTTT. Its protein product is CAIGLAGVRADTQYF.

This chain links TRBV12-3 or TRBV12-4 with TRBJ2-1; no reliable D call. Trimming took off 4 bases at V and 8 bases at J, with 15 bases between the two ends. The CDR3 covers 14 residues. The CDR3 region is CASSSGLEWDEQFF. Written as DNA, the CDR3 is TGTGCCAGCAGTTCGGGTCTAGAGTGGGATGAGCAGTTCTTC.

V is TRBV4-1 and J is TRBJ1-1; tentatively, D is TRBD1 (6 bases). Germline values: CDR1 MGHRA, CDR2 YSYEKL. V was cut by 2 bases and J by 7 bases, with 17 bases left in between. There are 15 residues in the CDR3. CDR3 loop: CASSQTGTLPLEAFF. CDR3 sequence (DNA): TGCGCCAGCAGCCAAACAGGGACCCTTCCCCTTGAAGCTTTCTTT.

The rearrangement joins TRBV27 to TRBJ2-7; D gene uncertain. The CDR3 consists of 14 residues. Trimming shortened V by 5 bases and J by 1 base, and 12 bases separated the two germline ends. From germline, CDR1 is MNHEY and CDR2 SMNVEV (reference sequence). The CDR3 region is CASSVAWGSYEQYF. The CDR3 bases are TGTGCCAGCAGTGTTGCCTGGGGTTCCTACGAGCAGTACTTC.

The chain combines TRBV9 with TRBJ2-7, with D perhaps TRBD1 or TRBD2 (5 bases each). This CDR3 spans 15 amino acids. Germline V gene sequence: CDR1 SGDLS, CDR2 YYNGEE. V dropped 2 bases and J dropped 3 bases, with 15 bases sitting between them. CDR3 sequence reads: CASSVDGTSNYEQYF. The CDR3 bases are TGTGCCAGCAGCGTGGATGGGACGAGTAACTACGAGCAGTACTTC. The full variable domain, with the rest looked up from reference TRBV9 and TRBJ2-7, is DSGVTQTPKHLITATGQRVTLRCSPRSGDLSVYWYQQSLDQGLQFLIQYYNGEERAKGNILERFSAQQFPDLHSELNLSSLELGDSALYFCASSVDGTSNYEQYFGPGTRLTVT.

The J gene is TRBJ2-5, the V gene TRBV7-9, with 9 bases lining up with TRBD2. The junction had 1 base not matched to a gene; V was cut back by 1 base and J by 4 bases. There are 14 residues in the CDR3. CDR1 and CDR2 from the germline V gene are SEHNR and FQNEAQ (reference sequence). CDR3 DNA sequence: TGTGCCAGCAGCTTAGGGCGGGGGGGAGAGACCCAGTACTTC. As protein: CASSLGRGGETQYF.